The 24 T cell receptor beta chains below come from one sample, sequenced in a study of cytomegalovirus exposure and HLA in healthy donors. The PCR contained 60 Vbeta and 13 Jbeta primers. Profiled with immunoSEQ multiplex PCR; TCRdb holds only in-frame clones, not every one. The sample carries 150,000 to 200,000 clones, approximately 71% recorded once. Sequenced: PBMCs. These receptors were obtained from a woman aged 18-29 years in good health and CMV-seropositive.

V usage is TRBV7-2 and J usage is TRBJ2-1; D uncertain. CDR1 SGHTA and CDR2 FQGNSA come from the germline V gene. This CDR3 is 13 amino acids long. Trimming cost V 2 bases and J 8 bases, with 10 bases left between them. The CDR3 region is CASSLPTVHEQFF. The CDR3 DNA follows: TGTGCCAGCAGCTTACCTACTGTCCATGAGCAGTTCTTC.

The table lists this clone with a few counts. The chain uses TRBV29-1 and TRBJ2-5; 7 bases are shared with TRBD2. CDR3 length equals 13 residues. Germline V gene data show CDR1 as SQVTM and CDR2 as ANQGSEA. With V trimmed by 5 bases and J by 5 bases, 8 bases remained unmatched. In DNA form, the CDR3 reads TGCAGCGTTCCGGGGGGTGATTTGGAGACCCAGTACTTC. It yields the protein CSVPGGDLETQYF.

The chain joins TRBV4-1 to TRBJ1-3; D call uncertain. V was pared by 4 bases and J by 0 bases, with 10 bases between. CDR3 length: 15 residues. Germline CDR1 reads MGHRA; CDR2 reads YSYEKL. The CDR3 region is CASSRSRISGNTIYF. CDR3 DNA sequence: TGCGCCAGCAGCCGATCTAGAATCTCTGGAAACACCATATATTTT.

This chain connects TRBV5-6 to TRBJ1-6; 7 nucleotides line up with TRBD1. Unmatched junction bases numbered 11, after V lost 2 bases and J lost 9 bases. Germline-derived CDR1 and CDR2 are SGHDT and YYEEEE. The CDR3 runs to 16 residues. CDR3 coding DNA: TGTGCCAGCAGCTTCGAAGGGGGCGGAATAGGTTCACCCCTCCACTTT. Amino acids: CASSFEGGGIGSPLHF.

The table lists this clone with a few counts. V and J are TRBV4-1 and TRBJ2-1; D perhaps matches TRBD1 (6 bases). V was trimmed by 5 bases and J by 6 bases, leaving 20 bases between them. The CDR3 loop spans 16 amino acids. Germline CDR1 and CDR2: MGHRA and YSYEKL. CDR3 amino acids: CASSGISDSPGNEQFF. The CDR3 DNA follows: TGCGCCAGCAGCGGGATCTCGGACAGTCCGGGCAATGAGCAGTTCTTC.

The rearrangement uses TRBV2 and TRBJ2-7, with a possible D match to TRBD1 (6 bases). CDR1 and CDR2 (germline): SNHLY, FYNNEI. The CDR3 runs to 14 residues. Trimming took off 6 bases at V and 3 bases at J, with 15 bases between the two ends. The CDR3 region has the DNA TGTGCCAGCAGCAAGACAGGTAACCGCTACGAGCAGTACTTC. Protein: CASSKTGNRYEQYF.

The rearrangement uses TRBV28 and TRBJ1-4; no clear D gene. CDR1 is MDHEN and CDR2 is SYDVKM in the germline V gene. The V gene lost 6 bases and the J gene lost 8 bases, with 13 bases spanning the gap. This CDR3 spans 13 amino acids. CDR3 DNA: TGTGCCAGCAGAGACACGATGGTAGAAAAACTGTTTTTT. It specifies CASRDTMVEKLFF.

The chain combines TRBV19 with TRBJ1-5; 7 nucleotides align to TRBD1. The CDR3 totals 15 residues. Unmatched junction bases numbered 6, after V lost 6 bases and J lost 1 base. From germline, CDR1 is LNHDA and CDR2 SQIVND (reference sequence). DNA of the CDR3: TGTGCCAGTAGCCCACGGGACAGCAGCAATCAGCCCCAGCATTTT. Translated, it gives CASSPRDSSNQPQHF.

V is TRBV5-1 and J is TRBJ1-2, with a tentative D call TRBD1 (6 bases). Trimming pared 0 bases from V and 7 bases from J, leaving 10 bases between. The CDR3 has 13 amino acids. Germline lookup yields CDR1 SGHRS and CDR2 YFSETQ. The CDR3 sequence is CASSLEGGSGYTF. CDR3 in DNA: TGCGCCAGCAGCTTGGAAGGGGGTAGTGGCTACACCTTC.

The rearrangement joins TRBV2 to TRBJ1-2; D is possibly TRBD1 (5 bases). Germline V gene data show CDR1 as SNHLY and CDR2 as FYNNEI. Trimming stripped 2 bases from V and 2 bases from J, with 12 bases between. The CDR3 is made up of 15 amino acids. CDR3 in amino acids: CASSEWAGINYGYTF. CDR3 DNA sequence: TGTGCCAGCAGTGAATGGGCAGGGATAAACTATGGCTACACCTTC.

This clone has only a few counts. Written as DNA, the CDR3 is TGTGCCAGCAGTGACAGTATGAACACTGAAGCTTTCTTT. Translation: CASSDSMNTEAFF. This chain links TRBV6-1 with TRBJ1-1, with D uncertain. CDR3 length: 13 amino acids. V was pared by 3 bases and J by 0 bases, with 5 bases between. Germline V gene sequence: CDR1 MNHNS, CDR2 SASEGT.

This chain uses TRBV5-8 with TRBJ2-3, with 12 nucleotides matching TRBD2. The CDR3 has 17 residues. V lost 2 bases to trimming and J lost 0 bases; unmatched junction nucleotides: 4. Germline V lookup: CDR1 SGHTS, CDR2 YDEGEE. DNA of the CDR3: TGTGCCAGCAGCTTTCGACTAGCGGGAGCAAGCACAGATACGCAGTATTTT. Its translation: CASSFRLAGASTDTQYF.

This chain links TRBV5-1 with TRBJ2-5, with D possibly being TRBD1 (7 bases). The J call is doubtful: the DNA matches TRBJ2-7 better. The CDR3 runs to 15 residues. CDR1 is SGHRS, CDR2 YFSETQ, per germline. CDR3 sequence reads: CASSFAGTDTDEQYF. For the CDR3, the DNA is TGCGCCAGCAGCTTTGCGGGGACAGACACCGACGAGCAGTACTTC.

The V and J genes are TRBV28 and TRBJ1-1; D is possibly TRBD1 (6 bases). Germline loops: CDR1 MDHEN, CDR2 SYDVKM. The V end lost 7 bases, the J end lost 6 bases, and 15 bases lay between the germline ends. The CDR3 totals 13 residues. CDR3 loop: CASTPGGGPEAFF. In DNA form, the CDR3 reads TGTGCCAGCACCCCTGGGGGGGGGCCTGAAGCTTTCTTT.

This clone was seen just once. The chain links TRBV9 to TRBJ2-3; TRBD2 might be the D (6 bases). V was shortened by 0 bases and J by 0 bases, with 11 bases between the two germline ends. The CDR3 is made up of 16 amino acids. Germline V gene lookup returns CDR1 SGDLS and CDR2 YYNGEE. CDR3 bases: TGTGCCAGCAGCGTAGAGGGCGGGGAGAGCACAGATACGCAGTATTTT. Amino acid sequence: CASSVEGGESTDTQYF.

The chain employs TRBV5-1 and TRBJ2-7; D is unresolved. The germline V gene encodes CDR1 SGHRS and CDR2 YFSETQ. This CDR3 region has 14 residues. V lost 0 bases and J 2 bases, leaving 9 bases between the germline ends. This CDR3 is CASSLGVGPYEQYF. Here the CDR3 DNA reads TGCGCCAGCAGCTTGGGTGTGGGCCCCTACGAGCAGTACTTC.

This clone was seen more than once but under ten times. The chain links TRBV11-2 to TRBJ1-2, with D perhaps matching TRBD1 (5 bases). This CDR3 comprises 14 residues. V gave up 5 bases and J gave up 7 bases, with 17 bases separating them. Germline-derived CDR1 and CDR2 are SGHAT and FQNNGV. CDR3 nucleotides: TGTGCCAGCAGCGCGGCTGGGGCGGTCGCTGGCTACACCTTC. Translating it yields CASSAAGAVAGYTF.

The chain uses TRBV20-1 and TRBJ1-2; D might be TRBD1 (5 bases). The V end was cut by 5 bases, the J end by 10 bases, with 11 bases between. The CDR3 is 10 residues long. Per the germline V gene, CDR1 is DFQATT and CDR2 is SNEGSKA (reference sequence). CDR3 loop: CSAYTGAYTF. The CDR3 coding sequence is TGCAGTGCTTATACAGGTGCCTACACCTTC.

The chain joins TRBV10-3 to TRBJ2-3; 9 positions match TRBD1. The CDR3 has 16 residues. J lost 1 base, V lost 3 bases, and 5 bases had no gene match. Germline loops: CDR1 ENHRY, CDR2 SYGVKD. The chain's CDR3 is CAISDGTGKGTDTQYF. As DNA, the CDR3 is TGTGCCATCAGTGATGGGACAGGGAAGGGCACAGATACGCAGTATTTT.

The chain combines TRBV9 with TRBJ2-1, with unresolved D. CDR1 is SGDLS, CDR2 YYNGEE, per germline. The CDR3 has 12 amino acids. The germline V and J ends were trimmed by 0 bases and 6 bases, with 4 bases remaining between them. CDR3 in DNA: TGTGCCAGCAGCGTAGACTCCAATGAGCAGTTCTTC. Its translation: CASSVDSNEQFF.

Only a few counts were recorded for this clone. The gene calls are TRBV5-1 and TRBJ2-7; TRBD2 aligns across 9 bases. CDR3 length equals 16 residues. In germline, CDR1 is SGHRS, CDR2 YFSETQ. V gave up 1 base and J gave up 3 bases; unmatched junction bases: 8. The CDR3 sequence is CASSLSAGGYFYEQYF. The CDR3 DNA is TGCGCCAGCAGCTTGTCAGCGGGGGGATACTTCTACGAGCAGTACTTC.

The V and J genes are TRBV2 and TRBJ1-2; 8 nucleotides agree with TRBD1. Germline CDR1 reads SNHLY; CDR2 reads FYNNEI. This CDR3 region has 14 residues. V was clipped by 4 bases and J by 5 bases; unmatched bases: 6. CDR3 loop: CASSAGTGIYGYTF. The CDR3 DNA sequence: TGTGCCAGCAGTGCCGGGACAGGCATTTATGGCTACACCTTC. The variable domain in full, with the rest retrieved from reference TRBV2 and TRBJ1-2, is EPEVTQTPSHQVTQMGQEVILRCVPISNHLYFYWYRQILGQKVEFLVSFYNNEISEKSEIFDDQFSVERPDGSNFTLKIRSTKLEDSAMYFCASSAGTGIYGYTFGSGTRLTVV.

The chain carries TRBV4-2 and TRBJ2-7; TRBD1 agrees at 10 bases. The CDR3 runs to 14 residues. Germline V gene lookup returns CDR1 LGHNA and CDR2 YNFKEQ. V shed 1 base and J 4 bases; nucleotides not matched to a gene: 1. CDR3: CASSQGQGAYEQYF. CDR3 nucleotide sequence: TGTGCCAGCAGCCAAGGACAGGGGGCTTACGAGCAGTACTTC.

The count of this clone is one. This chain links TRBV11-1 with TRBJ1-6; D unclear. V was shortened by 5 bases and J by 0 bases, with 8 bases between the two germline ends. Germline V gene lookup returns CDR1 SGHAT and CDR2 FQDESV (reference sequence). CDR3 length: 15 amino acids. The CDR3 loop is CASSREGSYNSPLHF. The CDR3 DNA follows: TGTGCCAGCAGCCGGGAGGGCTCCTATAATTCACCCCTCCACTTT.